The source of this TCR beta chain is a study of blood T cells in healthy people across ages. This clonotype was counted only a few times. Primed by a sample-barcoded 5' primer and a J-beta primer mix, a second PCR proceeded for about 6 to 12 cycles. TCRdb redid the calling of the 5' RACE reads with MiXCR, one entry per CDR3 protein. Of about 1.7 million distinct CDR3 sequences listed, 28% are singletons. The CDR3 has 14 residues. Germline V gives CDR1 LNHDA, CDR2 SQIVND (reference sequence). V gave up 1 base and J gave up 7 bases, with 11 bases separating them. This receptor was identified in a young woman in good health. The sequenced sample was blood. This chain connects TRBV19 to TRBJ2-1; D possibly corresponds to TRBD1 (6 bases). The CDR3 sequence: CASSIVSTGNEQFF. The DNA for the CDR3 is TGTGCCAGTAGTATAGTTTCCACAGGGAATGAGCAGTTCTTC. The whole variable domain, remainder taken from reference TRBV19 and TRBJ2-1, is DGGITQSPKYLFRKEGQNVTLSCEQNLNHDAMYWYRQDPGQGLRLIYYSQIVNDFQKGDIAEGYSVSREKKESFPLTVTSAQKNPTAFYLCASSIVSTGNEQFFGPGTRLTVL.